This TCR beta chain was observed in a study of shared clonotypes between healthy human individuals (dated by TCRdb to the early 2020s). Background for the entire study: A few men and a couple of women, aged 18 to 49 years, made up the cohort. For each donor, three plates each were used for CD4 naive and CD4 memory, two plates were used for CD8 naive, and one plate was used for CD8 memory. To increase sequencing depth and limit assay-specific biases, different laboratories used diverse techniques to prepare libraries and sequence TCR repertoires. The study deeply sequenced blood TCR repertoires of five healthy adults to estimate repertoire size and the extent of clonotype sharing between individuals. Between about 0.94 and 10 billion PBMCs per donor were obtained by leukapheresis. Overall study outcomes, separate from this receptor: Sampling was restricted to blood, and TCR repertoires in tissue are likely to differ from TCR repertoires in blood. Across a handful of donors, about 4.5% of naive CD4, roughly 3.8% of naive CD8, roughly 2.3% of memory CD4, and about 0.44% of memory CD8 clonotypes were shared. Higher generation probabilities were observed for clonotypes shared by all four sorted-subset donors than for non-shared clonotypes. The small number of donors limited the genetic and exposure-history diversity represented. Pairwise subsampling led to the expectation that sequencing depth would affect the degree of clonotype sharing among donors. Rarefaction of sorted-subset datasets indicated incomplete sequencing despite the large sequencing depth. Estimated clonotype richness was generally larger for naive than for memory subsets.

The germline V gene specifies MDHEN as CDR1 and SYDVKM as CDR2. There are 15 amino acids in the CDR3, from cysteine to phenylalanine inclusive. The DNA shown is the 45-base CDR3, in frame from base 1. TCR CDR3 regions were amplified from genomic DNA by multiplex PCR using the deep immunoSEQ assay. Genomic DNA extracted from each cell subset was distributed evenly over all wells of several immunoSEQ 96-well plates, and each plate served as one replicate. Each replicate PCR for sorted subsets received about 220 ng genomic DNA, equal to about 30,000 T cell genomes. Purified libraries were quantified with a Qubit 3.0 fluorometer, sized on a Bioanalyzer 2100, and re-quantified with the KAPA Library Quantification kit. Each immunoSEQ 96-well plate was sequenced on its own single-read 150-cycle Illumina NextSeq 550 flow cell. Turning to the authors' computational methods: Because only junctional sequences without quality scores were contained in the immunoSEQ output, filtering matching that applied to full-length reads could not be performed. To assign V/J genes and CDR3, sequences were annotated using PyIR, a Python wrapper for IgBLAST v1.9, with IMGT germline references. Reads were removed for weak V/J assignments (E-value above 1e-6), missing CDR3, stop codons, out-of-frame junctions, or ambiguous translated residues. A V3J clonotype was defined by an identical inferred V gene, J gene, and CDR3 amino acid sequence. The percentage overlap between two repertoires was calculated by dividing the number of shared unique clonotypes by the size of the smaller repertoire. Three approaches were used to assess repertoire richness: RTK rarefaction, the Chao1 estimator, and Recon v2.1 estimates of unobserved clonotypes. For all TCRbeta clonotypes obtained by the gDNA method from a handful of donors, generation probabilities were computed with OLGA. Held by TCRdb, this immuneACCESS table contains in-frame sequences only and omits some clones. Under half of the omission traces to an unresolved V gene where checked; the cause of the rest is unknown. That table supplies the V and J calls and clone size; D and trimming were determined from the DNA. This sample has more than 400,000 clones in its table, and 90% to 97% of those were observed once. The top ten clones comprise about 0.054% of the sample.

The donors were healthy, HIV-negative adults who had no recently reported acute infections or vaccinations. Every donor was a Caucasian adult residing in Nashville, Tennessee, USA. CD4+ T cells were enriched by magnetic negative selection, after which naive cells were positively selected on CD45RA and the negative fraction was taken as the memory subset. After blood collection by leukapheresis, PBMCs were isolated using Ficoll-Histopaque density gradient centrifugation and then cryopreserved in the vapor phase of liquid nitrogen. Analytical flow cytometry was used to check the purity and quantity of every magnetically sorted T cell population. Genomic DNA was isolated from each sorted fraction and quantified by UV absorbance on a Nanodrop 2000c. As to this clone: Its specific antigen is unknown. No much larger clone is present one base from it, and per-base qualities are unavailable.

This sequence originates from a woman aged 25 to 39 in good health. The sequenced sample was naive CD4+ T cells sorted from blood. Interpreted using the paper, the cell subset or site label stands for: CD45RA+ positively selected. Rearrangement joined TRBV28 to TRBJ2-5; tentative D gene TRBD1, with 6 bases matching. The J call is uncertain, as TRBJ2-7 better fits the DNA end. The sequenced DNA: TGTGCCAGCAGTTTCCGACTACAGGGCTGGTACGAGCAGTACTTC. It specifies CASSFRLQGWYEQYF.